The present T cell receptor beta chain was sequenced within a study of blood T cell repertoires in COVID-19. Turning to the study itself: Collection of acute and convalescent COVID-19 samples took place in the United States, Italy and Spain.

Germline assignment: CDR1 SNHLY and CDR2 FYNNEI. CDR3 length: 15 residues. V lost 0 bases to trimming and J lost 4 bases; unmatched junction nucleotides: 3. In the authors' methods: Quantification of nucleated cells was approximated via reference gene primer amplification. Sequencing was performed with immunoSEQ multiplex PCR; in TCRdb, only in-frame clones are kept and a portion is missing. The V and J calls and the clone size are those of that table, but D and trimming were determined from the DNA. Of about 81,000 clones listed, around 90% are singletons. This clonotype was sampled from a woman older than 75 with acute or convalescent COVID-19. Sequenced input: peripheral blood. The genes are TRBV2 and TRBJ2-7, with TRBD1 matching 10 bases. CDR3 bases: TGTGCCAGCAGTGAAGCGATGGGACAGGGGTACGAGCAGTACTTC. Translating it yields CASSEAMGQGYEQYF.